This entry lists 31 T cell receptor beta chains sequenced from one sample in a study of shared clonotypes between healthy human individuals. Method: immunoSEQ multiplex PCR; TCRdb's copy keeps in-frame clones and lacks some. The sample lists millions of clones; 95% were seen once. Sequenced sample: naive CD4+ T cells sorted from blood. Subset described: CD45RA+ positively selected. Receptors were obtained from a man between 18 and 29 years old in good health.

The J gene is TRBJ1-5, the V gene TRBV2; weak D call: TRBD1 (5 bases). This CDR3 has 14 amino acids. The germline gives CDR1 SNHLY, CDR2 FYNNEI. Trimming stripped 3 bases from V and 4 bases from J, with 10 bases between. CDR3 coding DNA: TGTGCCAGCAGTGACACGGGACCAAATCAGCCCCAGCATTTT. It is translated as CASSDTGPNQPQHF.

About this clone: Different DNA sequences within this sample yield the same CDR3. CDR3 in DNA: TGTGCCAGCTCACCTAGTGGTTCCACCTACGAGCAGTACTTC. It encodes CASSPSGSTYEQYF. This sequence joins TRBV18 and TRBJ2-7; no clear D. Trimming shortened V by 3 bases and J by 2 bases, and 11 bases separated the two germline ends. There are 14 residues in the CDR3. Germline CDR1 KGHSH, CDR2 LQKENI.

The chain is built from TRBV27 and TRBJ1-6; 7 bases align to TRBD1. CDR3 size: 15 residues. Losses at the gene ends were 5 bases for V and 7 bases for J; bases not matched to a gene: 8. Germline V CDR1 and CDR2: MNHEY, SMNVEV (reference sequence). The CDR3 bases are TGTGCCAGCAGTCCGAGGGGGCGCGGGAATTCACCCCTCCACTTT. It translates to CASSPRGRGNSPLHF.

CDR3 amino acids: CASSRTTTNEKLFF. For the CDR3, the DNA is TGTGCCAGCAGTAGGACAACAACTAATGAAAAACTGTTTTTT. The genes are TRBV6-5 and TRBJ1-4; D perhaps matches TRBD1 (5 bases). This CDR3 contains 14 residues. Germline CDR1 reads MNHEY; CDR2 reads SVGAGI. V gave up 5 bases and J gave up 0 bases, with 7 bases separating them.

The chain uses TRBV10-3 and TRBJ2-7; 10 positions match TRBD1. In germline, CDR1 is ENHRY, CDR2 SYGVKD. Trimming took 5 bases from V and 2 from J; bases not matched to a gene: 9. This CDR3 spans 16 amino acids. The chain's CDR3 is CAISNPGQGKTYEQYF. As DNA, the CDR3 is TGTGCCATCAGTAACCCGGGACAGGGGAAAACCTACGAGCAGTACTTC.

As to this clone: Other DNA variants within this sample encode the same CDR3. V usage is TRBV30 and J usage is TRBJ1-4; D uncertain. The germline V gene encodes CDR1 GTSNPN and CDR2 SVGIG (reference sequence). This CDR3 contains 13 residues. With 0 bases removed from V and 3 bases from J, the gap between germline ends came to 5 bases. The CDR3 sequence is CAWSVLSNEKLFF. CDR3 sequence (DNA): TGTGCCTGGAGTGTACTCTCTAATGAAAAACTGTTTTTT.

Worth noting for this clone: A much larger clone lies one base from this, so it may be a read error. Other DNA sequences from this sample encode an identical CDR3 as well. The V call is TRBV6-5, the J call TRBJ1-2; D gene ambiguous. The CDR3 is 13 residues long. CDR1 is MNHEY, CDR2 SVGAGI, per germline. The CDR3 is CASSLLRDYGYTF. In nucleotides, the CDR3 is TGCGCCAGCAGTTTACTGAGGGACTATGGCTACACCTTC.

This sequence joins TRBV14 and TRBJ2-3; tentatively, D is TRBD2 (6 bases). This CDR3 is built from 13 residues. Germline V lookup: CDR1 SGHDN, CDR2 FVKESK. V lost 0 bases, J lost 8 bases, and 9 bases lay in between. The CDR3 sequence is CASSQDLGGTQYF. The CDR3 DNA reads as TGTGCCAGCAGCCAAGATTTGGGGGGTACGCAGTATTTT.

The J gene is TRBJ1-2, the V gene TRBV9; 8 bases match TRBD1. Per the germline V gene, CDR1 is SGDLS and CDR2 is YYNGEE. The CDR3 covers 14 residues. V lost 6 bases to trimming and J lost 5 bases; unmatched junction nucleotides: 9. CDR3: CASIKGRDRYGYTF. CDR3 DNA sequence: TGTGCCAGCATCAAAGGAAGGGACAGGTATGGCTACACCTTC.

J is TRBJ2-6 and V is TRBV5-1; D gene uncertain. There are 15 residues in the CDR3. CDR1 is SGHRS, CDR2 YFSETQ, per germline. Trimming removed 0 bases from V and 2 bases from J, with 6 bases in between. This chain's CDR3 is CASSLEEAGANVLTF. In DNA, the CDR3 is TGCGCCAGCAGCTTGGAAGAGGCTGGGGCCAACGTCCTGACTTTC.

The rearrangement joins TRBV18 to TRBJ1-1, with 7 bases fitting TRBD1. This CDR3 contains 14 residues. Germline CDR1 is KGHSH and CDR2 is LQKENI. With 6 bases clipped from V and 4 bases from J, the junction kept 8 bases outside the gene matches. The CDR3 bases are TGTGCCAGCTCCCAGGGACAGCGATCCACTGAAGCTTTCTTT. This gives the protein CASSQGQRSTEAFF.

The J gene is TRBJ2-5, the V gene TRBV7-2; tentatively, D is TRBD2 (7 bases). Trimming pared 1 base from V and 4 bases from J, leaving 25 bases between. CDR3 size: 19 residues. Germline CDR1 is SGHTA and CDR2 is FQGNSA. The CDR3 is CASSLVGLQGRALGETQYF. The DNA for the CDR3 is TGTGCCAGCAGCTTAGTGGGCCTTCAGGGGAGGGCCCTCGGAGAGACCCAGTACTTC.

This clone is a singleton in its sample. The genes are TRBV11-2 and TRBJ2-7, with 7 nucleotides matching TRBD2. The CDR3 has 13 amino acids. The V and J ends lost 5 bases and 6 bases, in that order; junction bases with no gene match: 7. The germline V gene encodes CDR1 SGHAT and CDR2 FQNNGV. CDR3 region: CASSTRTSGEQYF. In DNA, the CDR3 is TGTGCCAGCAGCACTAGGACTAGTGGCGAGCAGTACTTC.

The chain links TRBV28 to TRBJ1-5, with no clear D. Trimming took 3 bases from V and 2 from J, leaving 8 bases between them. Looked up from germline, CDR1 is MDHEN and CDR2 is SYDVKM. The CDR3 covers 14 residues. CDR3 bases: TGTGCCAGCAGTTTCGGGGAGGGCAATCAGCCCCAGCATTTT. It yields the protein CASSFGEGNQPQHF.

The rearrangement uses TRBV15 and TRBJ1-3; D is uncertain. The length of the CDR3 is 12 residues. Trimming removed 4 bases from V and 4 bases from J, with 5 bases in between. Germline CDR1 is LNHNV and CDR2 is YYDKDF (reference sequence). Here the CDR3 reads CATSKGGNTIYF. The DNA for the CDR3 is TGTGCCACCAGCAAGGGAGGAAACACCATATATTTT.

The chain uses TRBV25-1 and TRBJ1-1, with D unclear. Trimming took off 9 bases at V and 1 base at J, with 12 bases between the two ends. CDR1 MGHDK and CDR2 SYGVNS come from the germline V gene. CDR3 length: 13 residues. In DNA form, the CDR3 reads TGTGCCAGTATAAGGTCGACGAACACTGAAGCTTTCTTT. This sequence encodes CASIRSTNTEAFF.

The J gene is TRBJ2-1, the V gene TRBV4-2; TRBD1 matches 11 bases. The germline gives CDR1 LGHNA, CDR2 YNFKEQ. The CDR3 has 15 residues. V trimming: 4 bases; J trimming: 6 bases; junction bases outside the gene matches: 5. CDR3 sequence: CASSRSGTGGNEQFF. The CDR3 DNA sequence: TGTGCCAGCAGCCGGTCCGGGACAGGGGGCAATGAGCAGTTCTTC.

The genes are TRBV27 and TRBJ2-7; possible D gene TRBD1, 7 bases. V was cut by 3 bases and J by 5 bases, with 20 bases left in between. This CDR3 comprises 16 residues. Looked up from germline, CDR1 is MNHEY and CDR2 is SMNVEV (reference sequence). CDR3 residues: CASSFFRAGGIDEQYF. The CDR3, as DNA: TGTGCCAGCAGTTTTTTCCGGGCAGGGGGGATTGACGAGCAGTACTTC.

The J gene is TRBJ2-1, the V gene TRBV6-5, with 9 bases identical to TRBD2. J lost 7 bases, V lost 7 bases, and 11 bases had no gene match. The CDR3 contains 15 residues. In germline, CDR1 is MNHEY, CDR2 SVGAGI. CDR3 DNA: TGTGCCAGCACGGCGGCGGGAGGGCCTCCAAATGAGCAGTTCTTC. This gives the protein CASTAAGGPPNEQFF.

CDR3 in DNA: TGTGCCAGTAGTATTGGGGGCTCTGACTATGGCTACACCTTC. It specifies CASSIGGSDYGYTF. The chain links TRBV19 to TRBJ1-2; perhaps TRBD1 as D (6 bases). CDR1 and CDR2 (germline): LNHDA, SQIVND (reference sequence). This CDR3 comprises 14 residues. V gave up 3 bases and J gave up 3 bases, with 11 bases separating them. Drawing the rest from reference TRBV19 and TRBJ1-2, the complete variable domain is DGGITQSPKYLFRKEGQNVTLSCEQNLNHDAMYWYRQDPGQGLRLIYYSQIVNDFQKGDIAEGYSVSREKKESFPLTVTSAQKNPTAFYLCASSIGGSDYGYTFGSGTRLTVV.

The chain couples TRBV2 to TRBJ1-6, with D possibly matching TRBD1 (6 bases). The germline V and J ends were trimmed by 9 bases and 9 bases, with 21 bases remaining between them. The CDR3 covers 15 residues. The germline V gene encodes CDR1 SNHLY and CDR2 FYNNEI. Here the CDR3 reads CARKPQGTSSSPLHF. The CDR3 nucleotides read TGTGCCAGAAAACCGCAGGGGACCTCGAGTTCACCCCTCCACTTT.

The chain joins TRBV5-1 to TRBJ2-7; D perhaps matches TRBD1 (5 bases). Germline lookup yields CDR1 SGHRS and CDR2 YFSETQ. The V end lost 0 bases, the J end lost 6 bases, and 16 bases lay between the germline ends. The CDR3 spans 15 residues. CDR3 DNA: TGCGCCAGCAGCTTGGAGGGGCCCCGGCCTGGCGAGCAGTACTTC. The encoded protein is CASSLEGPRPGEQYF. Full variable domain (outside the CDR3, taken from reference TRBV5-1 and TRBJ2-7): KAGVTQTPRYLIKTRGQQVTLSCSPISGHRSVSWYQQTPGQGLQFLFEYFSETQRNKGNFPGRFSGRQFSNSRSEMNVSTLELGDSALYLCASSLEGPRPGEQYFGPGTRLTVT.

V is TRBV18 and J is TRBJ2-7, with D possibly being TRBD2 (5 bases). The germline V gene encodes CDR1 KGHSH and CDR2 LQKENI. This CDR3 has 14 amino acids. Trimming removed 2 bases from V and 5 bases from J, with 13 bases in between. The CDR3 DNA reads as TGTGCCAGCTCACCAACCGGGGATCGGAACGAGCAGTACTTC. This gives the protein CASSPTGDRNEQYF. The full variable domain, in which reference TRBV18 and TRBJ2-7 provide the parts outside the CDR3, is NAGVMQNPRHLVRRRGQEARLRCSPMKGHSHVYWYRQLPEEGLKFMVYLQKENIIDESGMPKERFSAEFPKEGPSILRIQQVVRGDSAAYFCASSPTGDRNEQYFGPGTRLTVT.

The chain joins TRBV6-1 to TRBJ1-1; D possibly corresponds to TRBD1 (6 bases). Germline V gene data show CDR1 as MNHNS and CDR2 as SASEGT. Trimming shortened V by 6 bases and J by 2 bases, and 13 bases separated the two germline ends. The CDR3 sequence is 14 residues long. The CDR3 loop is CASRHREPNTEAFF. CDR3 in DNA: TGTGCCAGCAGGCACAGGGAACCAAACACTGAAGCTTTCTTT.

The chain links TRBV18 to TRBJ2-5, with D hard to call. The CDR3 extends over 14 amino acids. The V end lost 2 bases, the J end lost 5 bases, and 12 bases lay between the germline ends. The germline CDR1 and CDR2 sequences are KGHSH and LQKENI. CDR3: CASSPLASGETQYF. DNA of the CDR3: TGTGCCAGCTCACCATTAGCTTCCGGGGAGACCCAGTACTTC.

V usage is TRBV25-1 and J usage is TRBJ1-2; possibly TRBD1 for D (5 bases). There are 17 residues in the CDR3. Germline lookup yields CDR1 MGHDK and CDR2 SYGVNS. Trimming stripped 3 bases from V and 7 bases from J, with 24 bases between. CDR3 DNA sequence: TGTGCCAGCAGTGATGCCGGCGGGCACGGACACACTTTTGGCTACACCTTC. Its protein is CASSDAGGHGHTFGYTF.

A note on this clone: The sample carries other DNA sequences with the same CDR3. The chain has TRBV5-4 and TRBJ2-3; 10 bases are a match to TRBD2. The length of the CDR3 is 16 residues. J was trimmed by 2 bases and V by 3 bases; bases with no gene match: 6. CDR1 SGHNT and CDR2 YYREEE come from the germline V gene (reference sequence). Here the CDR3 reads CASSSRTSGLTDTQYF. Written as DNA, the CDR3 is TGTGCCAGCAGCTCCCGGACTAGCGGCCTCACAGATACGCAGTATTTT.

V gene TRBV7-2 combines with J gene TRBJ2-5; unclear D gene. The germline gives CDR1 SGHTA, CDR2 FQGNSA. V was trimmed by 3 bases and J by 0 bases, leaving 5 bases between them. This CDR3 is 13 amino acids long. CDR3 region: CASSLTNQETQYF. The DNA for the CDR3 is TGTGCCAGCAGCTTGACAAACCAAGAGACCCAGTACTTC.

Notes on this clone: The conserved final phenylalanine or tryptophan is absent from the CDR3, which likely points to a read error. It is unclear where the CDR3 begins or ends on the DNA, so no DNA is shown, and the CDR3 is as TCRdb lists it. V usage is TRBV7-9 and J usage is TRBJ2-7; the table assigns TRBD2, which was not confirmed against the DNA. The CDR3 has 12 amino acids, counting both end residues. In germline, CDR1 is SEHNR, CDR2 FQNEAQ (reference sequence). CDR3 sequence reads: CASSLPLGSQTL.

The gene calls are TRBV6-6 and TRBJ2-2, with 7 bases fitting TRBD2. Germline CDR1 and CDR2: MNHNY and SVGAGI (reference sequence). V shed 2 bases and J 3 bases; nucleotides not matched to a gene: 3. This CDR3 spans 15 amino acids. CDR3: CASSYRGGDTGELFF. The CDR3 bases are TGTGCCAGCAGTTACCGCGGGGGAGACACCGGGGAGCTGTTTTTT.

The genes are TRBV7-2 and TRBJ2-2; possibly TRBD1 for D (5 bases). This CDR3 is 14 amino acids long. Trimming took 11 bases from V and 0 from J, leaving 13 bases between them. CDR1 SGHTA and CDR2 FQGNSA come from the germline V gene. The DNA of the CDR3 is TGTGCCTGGGGCAGTAGATCGAACACCGGGGAGCTGTTTTTT. It translates to CAWGSRSNTGELFF.